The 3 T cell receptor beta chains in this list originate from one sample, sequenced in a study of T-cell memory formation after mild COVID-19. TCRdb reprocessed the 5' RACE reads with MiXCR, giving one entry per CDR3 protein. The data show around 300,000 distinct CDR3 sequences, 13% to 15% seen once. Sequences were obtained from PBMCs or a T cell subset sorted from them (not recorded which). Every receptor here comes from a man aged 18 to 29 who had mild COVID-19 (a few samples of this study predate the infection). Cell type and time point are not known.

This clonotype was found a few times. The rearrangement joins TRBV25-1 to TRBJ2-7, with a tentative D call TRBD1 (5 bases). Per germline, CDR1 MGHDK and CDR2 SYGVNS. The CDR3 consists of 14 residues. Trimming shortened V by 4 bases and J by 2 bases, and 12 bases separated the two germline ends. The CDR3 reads CASSGGRLAYEQYF. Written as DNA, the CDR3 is TGTGCCAGCAGTGGGGGCAGACTCGCCTACGAGCAGTACTTC.

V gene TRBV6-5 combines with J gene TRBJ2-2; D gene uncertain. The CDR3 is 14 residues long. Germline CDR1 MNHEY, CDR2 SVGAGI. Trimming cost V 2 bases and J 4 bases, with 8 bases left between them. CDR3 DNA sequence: TGTGCCAGCAGTTACGAGCTGGGCACCGGGGAGCTGTTTTTT. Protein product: CASSYELGTGELFF.

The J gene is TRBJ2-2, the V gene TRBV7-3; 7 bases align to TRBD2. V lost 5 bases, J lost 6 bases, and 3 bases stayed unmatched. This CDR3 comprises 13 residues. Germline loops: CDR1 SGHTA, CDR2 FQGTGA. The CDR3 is CASSQRGAGELFF. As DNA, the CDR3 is TGTGCCAGCAGCCAACGGGGGGCCGGGGAGCTGTTTTTT.